This TCR beta chain was found in a study of high-grade serous ovarian cancer treatment subgroups. Broader study findings: Different patients shared almost no repertoire; same-patient tumors shared about 0.1 to 0.79.

The method was immunoSEQ multiplex PCR; TCRdb's version includes in-frame clones alone and lacks a portion of them. In the table there are approximately 15,000 clones, 73% of which are singletons. From germline, CDR1 is MNHGY and CDR2 SVAAGI. This CDR3 comprises 13 residues. Trimming left V 3 bases short and J 1 base short, with 7 bases between. Tumor samples were taken before definitive surgery or chemotherapy. About this clone: Its antigen is not identified.

The source is a human donor with high-grade serous ovarian cancer. The sample taken for sequencing was tumor tissue. This chain joins TRBV6-9 and TRBJ2-7, with TRBD2 as a possible D gene (6 bases). CDR3 protein: CASSYGGSYEQYF. Here the CDR3 DNA reads TGTGCCAGCAGTTACGGAGGGTCCTACGAGCAGTACTTC.